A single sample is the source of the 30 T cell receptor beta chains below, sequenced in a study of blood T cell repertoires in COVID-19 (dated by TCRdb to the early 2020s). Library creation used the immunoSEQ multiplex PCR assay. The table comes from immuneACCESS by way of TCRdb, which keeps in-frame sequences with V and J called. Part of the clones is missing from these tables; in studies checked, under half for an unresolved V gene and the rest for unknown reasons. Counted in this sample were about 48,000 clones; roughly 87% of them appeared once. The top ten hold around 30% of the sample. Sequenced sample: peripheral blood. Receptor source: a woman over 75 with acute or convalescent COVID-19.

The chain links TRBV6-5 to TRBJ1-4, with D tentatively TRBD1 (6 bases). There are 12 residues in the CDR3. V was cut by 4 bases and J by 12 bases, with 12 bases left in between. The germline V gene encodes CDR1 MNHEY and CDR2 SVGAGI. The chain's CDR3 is CASSFTGLELFF. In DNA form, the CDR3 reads TGTGCCAGCAGTTTCACAGGGTTAGAACTGTTTTTT.

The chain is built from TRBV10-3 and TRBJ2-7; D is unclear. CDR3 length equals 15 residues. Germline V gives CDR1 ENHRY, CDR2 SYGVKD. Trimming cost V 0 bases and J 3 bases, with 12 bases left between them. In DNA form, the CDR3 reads TGTGCCATCAGTGAGTCAAGGAGCCAATTCTACGAGCAGTACTTC. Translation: CAISESRSQFYEQYF.

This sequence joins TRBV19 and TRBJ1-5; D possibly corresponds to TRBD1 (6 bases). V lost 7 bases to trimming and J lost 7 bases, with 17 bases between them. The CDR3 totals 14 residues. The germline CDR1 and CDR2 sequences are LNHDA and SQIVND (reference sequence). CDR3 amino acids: CASIQQGSGQPQHF. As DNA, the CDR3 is TGTGCCAGTATCCAACAGGGCTCCGGGCAGCCCCAGCATTTT.

The chain's CDR3 is CASSLQTSGGGGTQYF. The DNA of the CDR3 is TGTGCCAGCAGCTTACAGACTAGCGGGGGGGGAGGGACCCAGTACTTC. The chain couples TRBV7-2 to TRBJ2-5, with TRBD2 matching 14 bases. Germline CDR1 reads SGHTA; CDR2 reads FQGNSA. The junction had 6 bases not matched to a gene; V was cut back by 2 bases and J by 7 bases. The CDR3 consists of 16 residues.

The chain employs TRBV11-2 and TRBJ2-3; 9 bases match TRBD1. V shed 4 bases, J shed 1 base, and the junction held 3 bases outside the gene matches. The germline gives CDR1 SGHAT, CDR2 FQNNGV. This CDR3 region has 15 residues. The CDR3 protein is CASSWDRDGTDTQYF. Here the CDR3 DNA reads TGTGCCAGCAGCTGGGACAGGGATGGCACAGATACGCAGTATTTT.

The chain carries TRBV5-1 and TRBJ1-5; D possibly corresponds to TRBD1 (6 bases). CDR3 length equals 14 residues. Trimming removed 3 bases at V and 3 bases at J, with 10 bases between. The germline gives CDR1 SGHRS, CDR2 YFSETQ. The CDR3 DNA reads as TGCGCCAGCAGCTGGGGGCAGAACAATCAGCCCCAGCATTTT. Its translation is CASSWGQNNQPQHF.

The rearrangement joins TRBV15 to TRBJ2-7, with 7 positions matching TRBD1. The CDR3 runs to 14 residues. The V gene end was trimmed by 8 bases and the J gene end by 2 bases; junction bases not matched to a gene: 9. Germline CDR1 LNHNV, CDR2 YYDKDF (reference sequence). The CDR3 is CATSELRGPYEQYF. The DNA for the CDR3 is TGTGCCACCTCCGAGCTTAGGGGGCCCTACGAGCAGTACTTC. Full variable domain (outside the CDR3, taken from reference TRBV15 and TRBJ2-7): DAMVIQNPRYQVTQFGKPVTLSCSQTLNHNVMYWYQQKSSQAPKLLFHYYDKDFNNEADTPDNFQSRRPNTSFCFLDIRSPGLGDTAMYLCATSELRGPYEQYFGPGTRLTVT.

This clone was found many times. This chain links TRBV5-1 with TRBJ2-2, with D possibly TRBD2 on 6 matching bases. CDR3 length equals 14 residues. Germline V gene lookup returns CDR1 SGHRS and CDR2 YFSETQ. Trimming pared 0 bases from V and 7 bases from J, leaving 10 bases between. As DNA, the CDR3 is TGCGCCAGCAGCTTGGCCTTAGCGGTCGGGGAGCTGTTTTTT. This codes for CASSLALAVGELFF.

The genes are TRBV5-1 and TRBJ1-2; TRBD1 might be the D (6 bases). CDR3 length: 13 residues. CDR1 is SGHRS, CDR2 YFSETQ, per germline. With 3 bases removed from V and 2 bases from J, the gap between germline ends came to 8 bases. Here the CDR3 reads CASSWDKNYGYTF. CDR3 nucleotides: TGCGCCAGCAGCTGGGACAAGAACTATGGCTACACCTTC. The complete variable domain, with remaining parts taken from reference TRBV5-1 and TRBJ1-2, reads KAGVTQTPRYLIKTRGQQVTLSCSPISGHRSVSWYQQTPGQGLQFLFEYFSETQRNKGNFPGRFSGRQFSNSRSEMNVSTLELGDSALYLCASSWDKNYGYTFGSGTRLTVV.

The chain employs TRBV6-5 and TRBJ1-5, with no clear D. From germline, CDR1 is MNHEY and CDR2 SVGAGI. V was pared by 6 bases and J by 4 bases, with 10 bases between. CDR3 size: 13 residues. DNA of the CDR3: TGTGCCAGCAGCAGAGGCGGGAATCAGCCCCAGCATTTT. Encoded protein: CASSRGGNQPQHF.

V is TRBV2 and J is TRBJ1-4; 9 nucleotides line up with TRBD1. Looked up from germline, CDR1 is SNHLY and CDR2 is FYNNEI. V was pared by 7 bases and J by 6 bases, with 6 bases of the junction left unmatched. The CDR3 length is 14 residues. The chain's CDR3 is CASTMTGGDEKLFF. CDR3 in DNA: TGTGCCAGCACTATGACAGGGGGGGATGAAAAACTGTTTTTT.

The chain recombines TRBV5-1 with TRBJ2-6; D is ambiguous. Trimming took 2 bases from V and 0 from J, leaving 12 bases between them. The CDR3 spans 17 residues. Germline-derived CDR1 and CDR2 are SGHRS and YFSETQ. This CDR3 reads CASSFSAAASGANVLTF. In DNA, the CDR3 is TGCGCCAGCAGCTTCAGTGCGGCCGCCTCTGGGGCCAACGTCCTGACTTTC. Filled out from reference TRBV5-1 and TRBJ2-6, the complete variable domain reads KAGVTQTPRYLIKTRGQQVTLSCSPISGHRSVSWYQQTPGQGLQFLFEYFSETQRNKGNFPGRFSGRQFSNSRSEMNVSTLELGDSALYLCASSFSAAASGANVLTFGAGSRLTVL.

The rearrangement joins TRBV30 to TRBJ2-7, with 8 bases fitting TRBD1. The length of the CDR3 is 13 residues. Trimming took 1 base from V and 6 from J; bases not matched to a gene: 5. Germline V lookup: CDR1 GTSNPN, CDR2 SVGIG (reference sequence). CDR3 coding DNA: TGTGCCTGGAGTGGGGACAGGACGCTCGAGCAGTACTTC. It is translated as CAWSGDRTLEQYF.

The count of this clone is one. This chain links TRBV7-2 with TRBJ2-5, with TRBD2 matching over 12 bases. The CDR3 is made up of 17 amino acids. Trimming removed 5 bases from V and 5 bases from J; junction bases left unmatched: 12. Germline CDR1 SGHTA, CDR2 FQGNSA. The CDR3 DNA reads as TGTGCCAGCAGCCAGGGGTCTAGCGGGGGGGCCGGTGAGACCCAGTACTTC. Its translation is CASSQGSSGGAGETQYF.

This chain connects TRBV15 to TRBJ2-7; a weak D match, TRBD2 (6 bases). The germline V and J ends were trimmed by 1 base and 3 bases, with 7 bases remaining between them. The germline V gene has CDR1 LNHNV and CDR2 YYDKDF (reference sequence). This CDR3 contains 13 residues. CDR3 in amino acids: CATSRGRVYEQYV. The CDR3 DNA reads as TGTGCCACCAGCAGAGGGAGGGTCTACGAGCAGTACGTC.

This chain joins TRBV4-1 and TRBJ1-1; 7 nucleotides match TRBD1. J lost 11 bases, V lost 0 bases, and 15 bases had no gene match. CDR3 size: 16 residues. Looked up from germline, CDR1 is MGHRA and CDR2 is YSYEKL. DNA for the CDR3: TGCGCCAGCAGCCAAGACGACAGGGCCAAGGGTATGTCCGCTTTCTTT. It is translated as CASSQDDRAKGMSAFF.

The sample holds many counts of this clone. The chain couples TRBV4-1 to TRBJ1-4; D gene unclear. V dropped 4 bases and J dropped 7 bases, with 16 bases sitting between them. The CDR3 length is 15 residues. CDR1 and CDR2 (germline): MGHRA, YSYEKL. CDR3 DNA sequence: TGCGCCAGCAGCCCGGAGTCGGCGCTTGGTGAAAAACTGTTTTTT. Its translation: CASSPESALGEKLFF.

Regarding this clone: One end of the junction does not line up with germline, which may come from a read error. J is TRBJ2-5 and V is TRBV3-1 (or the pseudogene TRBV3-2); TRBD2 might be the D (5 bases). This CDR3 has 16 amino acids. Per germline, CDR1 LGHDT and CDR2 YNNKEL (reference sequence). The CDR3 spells CASTQDIGGGQETQYF. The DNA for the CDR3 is TGTGCCAGCACCCAAGATATCGGCGGAGGCCAAGAGACCCAGTACTTC.

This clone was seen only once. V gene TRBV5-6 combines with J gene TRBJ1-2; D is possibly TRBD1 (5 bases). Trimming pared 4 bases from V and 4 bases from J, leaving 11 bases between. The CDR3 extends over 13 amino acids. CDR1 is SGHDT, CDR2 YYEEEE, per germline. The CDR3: CASSAPGGYGYTF. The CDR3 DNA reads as TGTGCCAGCAGCGCGCCCGGGGGCTATGGCTACACCTTC.

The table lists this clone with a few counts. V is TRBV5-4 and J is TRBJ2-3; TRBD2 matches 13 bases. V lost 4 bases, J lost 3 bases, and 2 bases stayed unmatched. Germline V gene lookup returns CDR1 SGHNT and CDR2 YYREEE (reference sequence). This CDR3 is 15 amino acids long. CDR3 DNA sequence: TGTGCCAGCAGCCAACTAGCGGGGGGGACAGATACGCAGTATTTT. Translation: CASSQLAGGTDTQYF.

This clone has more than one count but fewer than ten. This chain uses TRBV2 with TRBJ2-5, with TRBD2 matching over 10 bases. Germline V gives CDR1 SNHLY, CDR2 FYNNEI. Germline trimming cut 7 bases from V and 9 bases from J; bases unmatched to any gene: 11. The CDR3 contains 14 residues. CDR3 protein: CASNQLAGPGSQYF. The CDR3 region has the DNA TGTGCCAGCAACCAACTAGCGGGGCCGGGGTCCCAGTACTTC.

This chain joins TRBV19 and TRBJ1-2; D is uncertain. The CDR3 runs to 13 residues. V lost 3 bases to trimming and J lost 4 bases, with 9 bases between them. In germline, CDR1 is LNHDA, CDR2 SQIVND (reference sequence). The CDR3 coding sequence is TGTGCCAGTAGTATCGAGCCACGCTATGGCTACACCTTC. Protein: CASSIEPRYGYTF.

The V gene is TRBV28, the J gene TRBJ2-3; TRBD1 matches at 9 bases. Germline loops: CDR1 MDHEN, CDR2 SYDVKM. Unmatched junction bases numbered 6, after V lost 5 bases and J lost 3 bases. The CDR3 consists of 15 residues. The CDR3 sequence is CASSRTGVRTDTQYF. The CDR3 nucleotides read TGTGCCAGCAGTCGGACAGGGGTAAGGACAGATACGCAGTATTTT.

CDR3 protein: CASSLGGGSTEAFF. The CDR3 nucleotides read TGTGCCAGCAGCTTAGGGGGAGGGAGCACTGAAGCTTTCTTT. This chain links TRBV7-9 with TRBJ1-1; D remains ambiguous. Trimming pared 1 base from V and 4 bases from J, leaving 10 bases between. Looked up from germline, CDR1 is SEHNR and CDR2 is FQNEAQ (reference sequence). The CDR3 contains 14 residues.

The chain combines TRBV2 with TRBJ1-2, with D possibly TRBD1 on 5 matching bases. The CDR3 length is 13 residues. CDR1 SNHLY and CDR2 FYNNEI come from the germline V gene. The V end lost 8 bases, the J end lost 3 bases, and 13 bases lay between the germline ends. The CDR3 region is CASQVSGYYGYTF. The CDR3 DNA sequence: TGTGCCAGCCAAGTCTCAGGGTACTATGGCTACACCTTC. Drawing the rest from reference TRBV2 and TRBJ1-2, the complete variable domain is EPEVTQTPSHQVTQMGQEVILRCVPISNHLYFYWYRQILGQKVEFLVSFYNNEISEKSEIFDDQFSVERPDGSNFTLKIRSTKLEDSAMYFCASQVSGYYGYTFGSGTRLTVV.

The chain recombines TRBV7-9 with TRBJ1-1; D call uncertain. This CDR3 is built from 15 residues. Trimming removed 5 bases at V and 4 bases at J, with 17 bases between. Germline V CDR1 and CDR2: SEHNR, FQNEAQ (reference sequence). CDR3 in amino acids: CASSPRNQASTEAFF. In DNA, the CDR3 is TGTGCCAGCAGCCCACGGAACCAGGCAAGCACTGAAGCTTTCTTT.

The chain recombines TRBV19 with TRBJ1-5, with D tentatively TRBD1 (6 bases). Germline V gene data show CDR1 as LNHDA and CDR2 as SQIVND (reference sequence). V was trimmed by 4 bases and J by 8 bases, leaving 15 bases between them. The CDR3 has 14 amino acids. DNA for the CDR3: TGTGCCAGTAGTAACGTCAGGGGCATTGAGCCCCAGCATTTT. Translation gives CASSNVRGIEPQHF.

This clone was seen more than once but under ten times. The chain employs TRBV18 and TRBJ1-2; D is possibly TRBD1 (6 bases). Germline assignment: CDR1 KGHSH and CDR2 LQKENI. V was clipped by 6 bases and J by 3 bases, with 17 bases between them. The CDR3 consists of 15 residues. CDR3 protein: CASSPVGRGDYGYTF. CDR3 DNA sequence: TGTGCCAGCTCCCCCGTGGGCAGGGGAGACTATGGCTACACCTTC. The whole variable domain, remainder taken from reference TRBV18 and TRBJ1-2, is NAGVMQNPRHLVRRRGQEARLRCSPMKGHSHVYWYRQLPEEGLKFMVYLQKENIIDESGMPKERFSAEFPKEGPSILRIQQVVRGDSAAYFCASSPVGRGDYGYTFGSGTRLTVV.

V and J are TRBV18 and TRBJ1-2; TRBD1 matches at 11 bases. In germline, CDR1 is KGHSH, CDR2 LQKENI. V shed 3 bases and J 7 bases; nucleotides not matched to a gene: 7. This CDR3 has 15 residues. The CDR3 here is CASSPRDRGIFGYTF. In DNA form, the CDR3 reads TGTGCCAGCTCACCCCGGGACAGGGGGATCTTTGGCTACACCTTC.

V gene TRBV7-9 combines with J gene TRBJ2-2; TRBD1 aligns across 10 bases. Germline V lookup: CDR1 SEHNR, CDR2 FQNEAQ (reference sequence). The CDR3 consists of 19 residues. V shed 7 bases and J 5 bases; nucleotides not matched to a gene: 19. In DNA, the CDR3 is TGTGCCAGCAACCTTCCCAGTGGTCGGACAGGGGGTAATACCGGGGAGCTGTTTTTT. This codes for CASNLPSGRTGGNTGELFF.